This TCR beta chain emerged from a study of technical replicates of blood from a few donors. Germline CDR1 reads MNHEY; CDR2 reads SVGAGI. J lost 6 bases, V lost 7 bases, and 6 bases had no gene match. This CDR3 spans 13 amino acids. Sequencing used immunoSEQ multiplex PCR; TCRdb keeps in-frame clones, though not all of them. The sample carries some 70,000 clones, less than 97% recorded once. The genes are TRBV6-5 and TRBJ2-7; 10 bases line up with TRBD2. This receptor was obtained from a human donor in good health. What was sequenced was T cells isolated from PBMCs. CDR3 region: CASMGTSESEQYF. CDR3 bases: TGTGCCAGCATGGGGACTAGCGAGAGCGAGCAGTACTTC.